This T cell receptor beta chain originates from a study of blood T cell repertoires in COVID-19. As for the study in general: COVID-19 samples collected from the United States, Italy and Spain covered acute and convalescent phases.

Those enrolled, adults aged roughly 18 to 95 years, came from fewer than 25 US areas. Each participant's cohort was designated according to participant-reported clinical history. In the original analysis: Nucleated cell counts were estimated from reference gene primer amplification. Profiled with immunoSEQ multiplex PCR; TCRdb holds only in-frame clones, not every one. The V and J calls and the clone size are those of that table, but D and trimming were determined from the DNA. The sample lists around 190,000 clones, about 77% occurring once. The sequenced material came from PBMCs or T cells enriched from blood (not recorded which). The receptor was derived from a woman between 45 and 65 years old with acute COVID-19.

This CDR3 reads CASSLLGRGGGEKLFF. The CDR3 DNA reads TGTGCCAGCAGCTTGCTAGGGAGAGGGGGCGGGGAAAAACTGTTTTTT. The rearrangement joins TRBV7-2 to TRBJ1-4, with 7 positions matching TRBD1. The CDR3 is 16 residues long. Germline V gene data show CDR1 as SGHTA and CDR2 as FQGNSA. J was trimmed by 8 bases and V by 3 bases; bases with no gene match: 12. The full variable domain, in which reference TRBV7-2 and TRBJ1-4 provide the parts outside the CDR3, is GAGVSQSPSNKVTEKGKDVELRCDPISGHTALYWYRQSLGQGLEFLIYFQGNSAPDKSGLPSDRFSAERTGGSVSTLTIQRTQQEDSAVYLCASSLLGRGGGEKLFFGSGTQLSVL.